The TCR beta chain under discussion was sequenced for a study of blood T cells in healthy people across ages. Then a second PCR, running roughly 7 to 11 cycles, was carried out with a sample-barcoded 5' primer and a J-beta primer mix. The yield of each sample was at least 2.5 million CDR3-containing paired-end reads. Each CDR3 protein gets one entry after TCRdb re-called the 5' RACE reads with MiXCR. The profile shows some 1,800,000 distinct CDR3 sequences, about 39% of them singletons. V shed 7 bases and J 1 base; nucleotides not matched to a gene: 7. CDR3 length: 16 amino acids. Germline V gives CDR1 MNHEY, CDR2 SMNVEV (reference sequence).

Sequenced sample: blood. The rearrangement links TRBV27 to TRBJ2-3, with 11 nucleotides matching TRBD2. The receptor's source is a human donor in good health. DNA of the CDR3: TGTGCCAGCATCCCACTAGCGGGGGATGGCACAGATACGCAGTATTTT. Amino acids: CASIPLAGDGTDTQYF.